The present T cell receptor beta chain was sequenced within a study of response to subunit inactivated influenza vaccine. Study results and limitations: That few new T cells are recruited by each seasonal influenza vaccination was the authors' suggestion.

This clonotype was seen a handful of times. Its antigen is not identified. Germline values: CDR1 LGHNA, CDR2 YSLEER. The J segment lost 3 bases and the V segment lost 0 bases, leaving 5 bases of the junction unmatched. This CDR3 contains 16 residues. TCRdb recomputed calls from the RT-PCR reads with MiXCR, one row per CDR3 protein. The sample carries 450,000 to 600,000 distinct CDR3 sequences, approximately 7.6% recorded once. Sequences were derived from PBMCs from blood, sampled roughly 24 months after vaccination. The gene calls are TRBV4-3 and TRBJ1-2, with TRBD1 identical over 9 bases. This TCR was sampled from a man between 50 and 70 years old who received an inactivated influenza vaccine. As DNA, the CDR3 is TGCGCCAGCAGCCAAGAAGGCAGGACAGGGGACTATGGCTACACCTTC. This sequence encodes CASSQEGRTGDYGYTF.